The clone carrying this TCR beta chain occurred a few times. The antigen is unknown. Germline V CDR1 and CDR2: MNHEY, SMNVEV (reference sequence). V was trimmed by 4 bases and J by 1 base, leaving 7 bases between them. The CDR3 spans 13 residues. No fewer than 6 million PBMCs went into each sample. The data derive from a study of blood T cells in healthy people across ages. Study-wide results and caveats: Estimated diversity across one million T cells was deemed an underestimate. Versus aged donors, long-lived donors had higher diversity and more naive CD4+ cells.

It was with a sample-barcoded 5' primer and a J-beta primer mix that a second PCR of about 6 to 12 cycles was run. TCRdb passed the 5' RACE reads through MiXCR, listing each CDR3 protein once. The profile covers around 1,800,000 distinct CDR3 sequences, with roughly two fifths appearing a single time and more than 20% taken by the ten largest. V is TRBV27 and J is TRBJ1-1, with D hard to call. Sequencing was performed on blood. This clonotype originated in a human donor in good health. CDR3 protein: CASSYMGNTEAFF. The CDR3 coding sequence is TGTGCCAGCAGTTATATGGGGAACACTGAAGCTTTCTTT.